This T cell receptor (beta chain) was observed in a study of cytomegalovirus exposure and HLA in healthy donors. It was with 60 Vbeta and 13 Jbeta primers that the PCR ran. Clones were sequenced by immunoSEQ multiplex PCR, and TCRdb holds only the in-frame ones, with some missing. Here the sample spans tens of thousands of clones, around 79% being singletons. With 3 bases clipped from V and 5 bases from J, the junction kept 7 bases outside the gene matches. The CDR3 has 14 residues. Germline CDR1 SNHLY, CDR2 FYNNEI. Of note for this clone: Its target is not known.

Study findings and constraints: HLA-A and HLA-B allele assignments for most subjects were reportedly predicted accurately using TCR beta sequences. At a 0.05 false discovery rate, a later analysis found approximately 17,000 TCR beta sequences to be associated with HLA alleles.

This receptor was taken from a woman in her thirties in good health and CMV-seropositive. The gene calls are TRBV2 and TRBJ2-7, with 7 positions matching TRBD2. The specimen was PBMCs. CDR3 residues: CASSDPSGNHEQYF. For the CDR3, the DNA is TGTGCCAGCAGTGACCCCAGCGGGAACCACGAGCAGTACTTC.